The 21 T cell receptor beta chains listed next were all sequenced from one sample in a study of cytomegalovirus exposure and HLA in healthy donors. Use of 60 Vbeta and 13 Jbeta primers characterized the PCR. Clones were sequenced by immunoSEQ multiplex PCR, and TCRdb holds only the in-frame ones, with some missing. The sample carries approximately 150,000 clones, around 68% recorded once. The specimen sequenced was PBMCs. These receptors were collected from a man under 40 in good health and CMV-seropositive.

As for this clone: The sample contains more than one DNA sequence encoding this CDR3. This chain joins TRBV9 and TRBJ1-1, with D maybe TRBD1 (6 bases). V gave up 3 bases and J gave up 8 bases, with 17 bases separating them. Germline CDR1 SGDLS, CDR2 YYNGEE. The CDR3 spans 14 residues. The CDR3 DNA reads TGTGCCAGCAGCGCAGAGGCGGGGGGGGCCGAAGCTTTCTTT. Its translation: CASSAEAGGAEAFF.

The chain carries TRBV30 and TRBJ2-3, with D perhaps matching TRBD2 (5 bases). V was clipped by 2 bases and J by 0 bases, with 6 bases between them. The CDR3 has 13 residues. Germline CDR1 reads GTSNPN; CDR2 reads SVGIG (reference sequence). CDR3 region: CAWSPGSTDTQYF. Written as DNA, the CDR3 is TGTGCCTGGAGTCCGGGGAGCACAGATACGCAGTATTTT. Using reference TRBV30 and TRBJ2-3 for the parts outside the CDR3, the full variable domain is SQTIHQWPATLVQPVGSPLSLECTVEGTSNPNLYWYRQAAGRGLQLLFYSVGIGQISSEVPQNLSASRPQDRQFILSSKKLLLSDSGFYLCAWSPGSTDTQYFGPGTRLTVL.

The sample holds a few counts of this clone. CDR3 nucleotides: TGCGCCAGCAGCCAGGGACAGGGCTCCTACGAGCAGTACTTC. It yields the protein CASSQGQGSYEQYF. J is TRBJ2-7 and V is TRBV4-1; 9 bases fit TRBD1. The germline V gene encodes CDR1 MGHRA and CDR2 YSYEKL. The CDR3 is 14 amino acids. V lost 3 bases, J lost 0 bases, and 0 bases stayed unmatched.

This chain links TRBV19 with TRBJ1-5; the match to TRBD1 covers 8 bases. Looked up from germline, CDR1 is LNHDA and CDR2 is SQIVND (reference sequence). The CDR3 covers 16 residues. V gave up 7 bases and J gave up 2 bases; unmatched junction bases: 10. CDR3 nucleotide sequence: TGTGCCAGTACCCAGACAGGGGCGGGGGGCAATCAGCCCCAGCATTTT. This gives the protein CASTQTGAGGNQPQHF.

V usage is TRBV5-4 and J usage is TRBJ2-1, with D perhaps matching TRBD2 (6 bases). The CDR3 runs 13 residues. Germline CDR1 is SGHNT and CDR2 is YYREEE (reference sequence). V dropped 4 bases and J dropped 5 bases, with 10 bases sitting between them. The CDR3 region is CASSRGLNNEQFF. CDR3 coding DNA: TGTGCCAGCAGCCGGGGACTCAACAATGAGCAGTTCTTC.

This sequence joins TRBV2 and TRBJ2-5, with D possibly TRBD2 on 6 matching bases. Germline lookup yields CDR1 SNHLY and CDR2 FYNNEI. The CDR3 has 14 residues. The germline V and J ends were trimmed by 6 bases and 5 bases, with 16 bases remaining between them. CDR3 region: CASSQTSTGETQYF. For the CDR3, the DNA is TGTGCCAGCAGCCAGACTAGTACTGGGGAGACCCAGTACTTC.

The chain carries TRBV4-1 and TRBJ2-3, with TRBD2 identical over 12 bases. Trimming cost V 4 bases and J 6 bases; bases outside gene matches: 14. The germline CDR1 and CDR2 sequences are MGHRA and YSYEKL. The CDR3 spans 18 residues. CDR3: CASSRQSSGRASGDTQYF. The CDR3 DNA is TGCGCCAGCAGCCGTCAATCTAGCGGGAGGGCCAGTGGTGATACGCAGTATTTT.

The chain has TRBV5-1 and TRBJ1-4; 9 bases map to TRBD1. The V and J ends lost 4 bases and 8 bases, in that order; junction bases with no gene match: 12. The CDR3 length is 16 residues. Germline V gene data show CDR1 as SGHRS and CDR2 as YFSETQ. CDR3 residues: CASSAPGQGSEEKLFF. The CDR3 region has the DNA TGCGCCAGCAGCGCCCCCGGACAGGGGTCGGAAGAAAAACTGTTTTTT. The full variable domain, its missing parts supplied by reference TRBV5-1 and TRBJ1-4, is KAGVTQTPRYLIKTRGQQVTLSCSPISGHRSVSWYQQTPGQGLQFLFEYFSETQRNKGNFPGRFSGRQFSNSRSEMNVSTLELGDSALYLCASSAPGQGSEEKLFFGSGTQLSVL.

CDR3 residues: CASSANYQETQYF. The CDR3 coding sequence is TGTGCCAGCAGCGCAAACTACCAAGAGACCCAGTACTTC. The rearrangement joins TRBV27 to TRBJ2-5, with D unclear. V was pared by 6 bases and J by 0 bases, with 8 bases between. This CDR3 region has 13 residues. Germline V lookup: CDR1 MNHEY, CDR2 SMNVEV (reference sequence).

About this clone: Other DNA sequences in this specimen translate into the identical CDR3. The J gene is TRBJ1-1, the V gene TRBV5-1, with a tentative D call TRBD1 (6 bases). CDR1 is SGHRS, CDR2 YFSETQ, per germline. V gave up 4 bases and J gave up 1 base, with 26 bases separating them. The CDR3 loop spans 19 amino acids. For the CDR3, the DNA is TGCGCCAGCAGCCAAAGTACCGCAGGGGACCCCTTGCCGAACACTGAAGCTTTCTTT. Translation: CASSQSTAGDPLPNTEAFF.

V is TRBV10-3 and J is TRBJ2-7; 9 nucleotides line up with TRBD2. Germline assignment: CDR1 ENHRY and CDR2 SYGVKD. The CDR3 runs 13 residues. Trimming at V came to 7 bases and at J to 2 bases, leaving 3 bases not matched to a gene. The CDR3 loop reads CAIKREATYEQYF. The DNA for the CDR3 is TGTGCCATCAAGCGGGAGGCAACCTACGAGCAGTACTTC.

The rearrangement links TRBV19 to TRBJ1-4; possibly TRBD1 for D (6 bases). The V gene lost 10 bases and the J gene lost 7 bases, with 16 bases spanning the gap. The CDR3 runs 13 residues. Germline V gene lookup returns CDR1 LNHDA and CDR2 SQIVND (reference sequence). The CDR3 DNA is TGTGCCACCGAAGGGAGGGGGGCTGAAAAACTGTTTTTT. Translated: CATEGRGAEKLFF.

The rearrangement uses TRBV10-3 and TRBJ2-3, with 11 positions matching TRBD2. J was trimmed by 1 base and V by 6 bases; bases with no gene match: 9. The CDR3 spans 17 residues. Germline CDR1 reads ENHRY; CDR2 reads SYGVKD. CDR3 nucleotide sequence: TGTGCCATCAGCTCCGGGACTAGCGGAGGCCGCACAGATACGCAGTATTTT. This sequence encodes CAISSGTSGGRTDTQYF.

This clone showed up just a few times. The rearrangement uses TRBV5-1 and TRBJ1-1; 7 bases are a match to TRBD1. Germline V gives CDR1 SGHRS, CDR2 YFSETQ. Trimming at V came to 5 bases and at J to 5 bases, leaving 9 bases not matched to a gene. This CDR3 is 14 amino acids long. The DNA of the CDR3 is TGCGCCAGCAGACTGACAGGGTTGGGGACTGAAGCTTTCTTT. Translated, it gives CASRLTGLGTEAFF.

V and J are TRBV14 and TRBJ2-2, with TRBD1 matching over 9 bases. Looked up from germline, CDR1 is SGHDN and CDR2 is FVKESK. Trimming took 6 bases from V and 7 from J; bases not matched to a gene: 6. This CDR3 is 14 amino acids long. CDR3 in DNA: TGTGCCAGCAGTCAACAGGGGGCAATCGGGGAGCTGTTTTTT. Protein sequence: CASSQQGAIGELFF.

The chain combines TRBV7-9 with TRBJ2-2; D gene unclear. The CDR3 spans 15 residues. Trimming stripped 2 bases from V and 1 base from J, with 8 bases between. The germline V gene encodes CDR1 SEHNR and CDR2 FQNEAQ (reference sequence). CDR3 in amino acids: CASSLRSGNTGELFF. The CDR3 DNA reads TGTGCCAGCAGCTTACGGTCAGGGAACACCGGGGAGCTGTTTTTT. Combining the CDR3 with reference TRBV7-9 and TRBJ2-2 gives the whole variable domain DTGVSQNPRHKITKRGQNVTFRCDPISEHNRLYWYRQTLGQGPEFLTYFQNEAQLEKSRLLSDRFSAERPKGSFSTLEIQRTEQGDSAMYLCASSLRSGNTGELFFGEGSRLTVL.

This clone was counted a few times. The V gene is TRBV15, the J gene TRBJ2-3, with D uncertain. V lost 0 bases to trimming and J lost 0 bases, with 16 bases between them. In germline, CDR1 is LNHNV, CDR2 YYDKDF (reference sequence). The CDR3 is 18 residues long. The CDR3: CATSRDPNSLHSTDTQYF. In DNA form, the CDR3 reads TGTGCCACCAGCAGAGATCCAAACTCTCTCCATAGCACAGATACGCAGTATTTT.

CDR3 region: CASSEPIRGEQYF. For the CDR3, the DNA is TGTGCCAGCAGTGAACCAATCCGCGGCGAGCAGTACTTC. This chain links TRBV6-5 with TRBJ2-7; D unclear. CDR3 length: 13 amino acids. Per germline, CDR1 MNHEY and CDR2 SVGAGI. Trimming removed 5 bases from V and 6 bases from J, with 14 bases in between.

The rearrangement links TRBV29-1 to TRBJ2-5, with D unresolved. The CDR3 covers 13 residues. Trimming stripped 6 bases from V and 2 bases from J, with 13 bases between. The germline gives CDR1 SQVTM, CDR2 ANQGSEA. The CDR3 reads CSVRGSAQETQYF. Here the CDR3 DNA reads TGCAGCGTCCGCGGAAGTGCGCAAGAGACCCAGTACTTC.

This clone was observed a few times. The genes are TRBV28 and TRBJ1-5, with 8 nucleotides matching TRBD1. The CDR3 has 14 amino acids. Germline-derived CDR1 and CDR2 are MDHEN and SYDVKM. V shed 5 bases, J shed 7 bases, and the junction held 7 bases outside the gene matches. The CDR3 loop is CASSPGGQEQPQHF. The CDR3 bases are TGTGCCAGCAGTCCAGGGGGCCAGGAGCAGCCCCAGCATTTT.

The chain recombines TRBV5-1 with TRBJ1-5, with 10 bases aligning to TRBD1. This CDR3 is 17 amino acids long. In germline, CDR1 is SGHRS, CDR2 YFSETQ. V was pared by 2 bases and J by 0 bases, with 5 bases of the junction left unmatched. DNA of the CDR3: TGCGCCAGCAGCTTAGGGACAGGGGCCAATAGCAATCAGCCCCAGCATTTT. This gives the protein CASSLGTGANSNQPQHF.